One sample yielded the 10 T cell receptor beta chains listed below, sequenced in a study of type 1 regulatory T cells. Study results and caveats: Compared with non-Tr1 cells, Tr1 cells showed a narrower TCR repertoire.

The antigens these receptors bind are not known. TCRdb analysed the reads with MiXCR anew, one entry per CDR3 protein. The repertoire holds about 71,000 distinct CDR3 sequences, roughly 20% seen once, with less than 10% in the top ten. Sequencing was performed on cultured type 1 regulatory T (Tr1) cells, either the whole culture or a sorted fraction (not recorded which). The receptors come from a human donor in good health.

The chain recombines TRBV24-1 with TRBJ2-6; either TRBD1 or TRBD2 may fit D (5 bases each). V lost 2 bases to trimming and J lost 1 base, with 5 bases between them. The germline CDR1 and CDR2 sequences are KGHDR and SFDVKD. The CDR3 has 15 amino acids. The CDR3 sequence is CATSDWGSGANVLTF. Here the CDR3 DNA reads TGTGCCACCAGTGATTGGGGGTCTGGGGCCAACGTCCTGACTTTC.

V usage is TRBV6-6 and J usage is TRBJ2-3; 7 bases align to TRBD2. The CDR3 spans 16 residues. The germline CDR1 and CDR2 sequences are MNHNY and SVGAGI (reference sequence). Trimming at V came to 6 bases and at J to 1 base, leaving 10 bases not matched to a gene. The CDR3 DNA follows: TGTGCCAGCAGCGAGGACCGGGACTACCGCACAGATACGCAGTATTTT. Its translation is CASSEDRDYRTDTQYF.

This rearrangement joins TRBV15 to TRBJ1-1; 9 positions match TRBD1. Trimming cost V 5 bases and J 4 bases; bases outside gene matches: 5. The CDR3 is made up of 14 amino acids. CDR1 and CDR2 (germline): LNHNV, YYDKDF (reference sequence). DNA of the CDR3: TGTGCCACCAGCCCCCGACAGGGGGGCACTGAAGCTTTCTTT. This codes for CATSPRQGGTEAFF.

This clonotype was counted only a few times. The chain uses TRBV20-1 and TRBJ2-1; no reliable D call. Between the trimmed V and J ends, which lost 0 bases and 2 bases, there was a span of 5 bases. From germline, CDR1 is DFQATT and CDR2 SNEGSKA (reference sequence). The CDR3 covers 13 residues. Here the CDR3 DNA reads TGCAGTGCTAGAGATAGGCCCTACAATGAGCAGTTCTTC. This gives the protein CSARDRPYNEQFF.

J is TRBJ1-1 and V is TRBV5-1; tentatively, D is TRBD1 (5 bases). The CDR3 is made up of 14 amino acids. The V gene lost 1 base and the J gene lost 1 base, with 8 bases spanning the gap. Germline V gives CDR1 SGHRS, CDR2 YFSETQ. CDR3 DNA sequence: TGCGCCAGCAGCTTGCCTGGACAGAACACTGAAGCTTTCTTT. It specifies CASSLPGQNTEAFF.

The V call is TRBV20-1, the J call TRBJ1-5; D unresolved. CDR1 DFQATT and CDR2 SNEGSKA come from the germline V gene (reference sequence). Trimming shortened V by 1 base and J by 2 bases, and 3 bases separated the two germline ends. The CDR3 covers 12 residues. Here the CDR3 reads CSARGGNQPQHF. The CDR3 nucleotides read TGCAGTGCTAGAGGGGGCAATCAGCCCCAGCATTTT.

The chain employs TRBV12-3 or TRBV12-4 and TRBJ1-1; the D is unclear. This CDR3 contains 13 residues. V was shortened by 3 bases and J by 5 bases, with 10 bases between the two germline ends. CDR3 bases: TGTGCCAGCAGTTTCGGGGTATTGACTGAAGCTTTCTTT. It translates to CASSFGVLTEAFF.

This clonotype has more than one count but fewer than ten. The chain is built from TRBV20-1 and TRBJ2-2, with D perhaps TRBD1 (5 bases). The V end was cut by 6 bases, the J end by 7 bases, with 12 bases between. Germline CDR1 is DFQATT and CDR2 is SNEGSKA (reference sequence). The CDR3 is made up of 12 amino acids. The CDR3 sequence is CSATQGVGELFF. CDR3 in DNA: TGCAGTGCCACCCAAGGGGTCGGGGAGCTGTTTTTT.

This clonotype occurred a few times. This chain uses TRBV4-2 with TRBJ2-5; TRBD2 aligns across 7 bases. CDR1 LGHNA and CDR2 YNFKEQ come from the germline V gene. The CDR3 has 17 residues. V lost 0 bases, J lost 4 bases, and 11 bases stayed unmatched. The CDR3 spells CASSQDLGGSWGETQYF. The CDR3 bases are TGTGCCAGCAGCCAAGATTTGGGCGGGAGCTGGGGAGAGACCCAGTACTTC.

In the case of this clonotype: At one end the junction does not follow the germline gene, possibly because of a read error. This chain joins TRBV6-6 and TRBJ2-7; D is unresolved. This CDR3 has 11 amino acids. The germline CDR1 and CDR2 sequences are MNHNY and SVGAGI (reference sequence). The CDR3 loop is CASSWLDEQYF. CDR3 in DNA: TGTGCCAGTAGTTGGCTAGACGAGCAGTACTTC.